The present T cell receptor (beta chain) was sequenced within a study of T-cell memory formation after mild COVID-19. At the level of the study: Clustering of TCRs was largely donor specific. Study-level results: The study found contracting CD4+ clones mainly in CM and EM and contracting CD8+ clones in EMRA. Some clones that responded turned up in pre-infection memory, which suggests that cross-reactive memory joined in.

In TCRdb, the 5' RACE reads were re-called with MiXCR into one record per CDR3 protein. This sample carries roughly 500,000 distinct CDR3 sequences, about a fifth of them seen once, and the ten largest clones take around 13%. The CDR3 covers 16 residues. V dropped 0 bases and J dropped 2 bases, with 13 bases sitting between them. Per the germline V gene, CDR1 is SGDLS and CDR2 is YYNGEE. There are a few counts of this clonotype. The antigen is undetermined. This receptor was identified in an adult woman who had mild COVID-19 (a few samples of this study predate the infection). Cell type and time point are not known. Sample: PBMCs or a T cell subset sorted from them (not recorded which). The chain carries TRBV9 and TRBJ2-3; D perhaps matches TRBD1 (5 bases). The CDR3 spells CASSVGGSLITDTQYF. The CDR3 DNA is TGTGCCAGCAGCGTAGGGGGCAGCCTTATCACAGATACGCAGTATTTT.